This TCR beta chain was obtained from a study of blood T cell repertoires in COVID-19. Across the whole study: Some COVID-19 samples were acute and others convalescent; all came from the United States, Italy and Spain. PBMCs, B-cell-depleted T cells, or T cells provided the cDNA or gDNA that made up the material.

Here immunoSEQ multiplex PCR was the method, and the copy in TCRdb shows in-frame clones only, minus some. The sample lists some 68,000 clones, 88% occurring once. From germline, CDR1 is SGDLS and CDR2 YYNGEE. V shed 4 bases and J 6 bases; nucleotides not matched to a gene: 6. The CDR3 length is 15 residues. The chain is built from TRBV9 and TRBJ2-1, with 11 bases aligning to TRBD2. Source material: peripheral blood. This clonotype was obtained from a human donor in a cohort sampled during active COVID-19. The CDR3 reads CASSLAGGKGNEQFF. In nucleotides, the CDR3 is TGTGCCAGCAGCCTAGCGGGAGGAAAGGGCAATGAGCAGTTCTTC. The full variable domain, in which reference TRBV9 and TRBJ2-1 provide the parts outside the CDR3, is DSGVTQTPKHLITATGQRVTLRCSPRSGDLSVYWYQQSLDQGLQFLIQYYNGEERAKGNILERFSAQQFPDLHSELNLSSLELGDSALYFCASSLAGGKGNEQFFGPGTRLTVL.